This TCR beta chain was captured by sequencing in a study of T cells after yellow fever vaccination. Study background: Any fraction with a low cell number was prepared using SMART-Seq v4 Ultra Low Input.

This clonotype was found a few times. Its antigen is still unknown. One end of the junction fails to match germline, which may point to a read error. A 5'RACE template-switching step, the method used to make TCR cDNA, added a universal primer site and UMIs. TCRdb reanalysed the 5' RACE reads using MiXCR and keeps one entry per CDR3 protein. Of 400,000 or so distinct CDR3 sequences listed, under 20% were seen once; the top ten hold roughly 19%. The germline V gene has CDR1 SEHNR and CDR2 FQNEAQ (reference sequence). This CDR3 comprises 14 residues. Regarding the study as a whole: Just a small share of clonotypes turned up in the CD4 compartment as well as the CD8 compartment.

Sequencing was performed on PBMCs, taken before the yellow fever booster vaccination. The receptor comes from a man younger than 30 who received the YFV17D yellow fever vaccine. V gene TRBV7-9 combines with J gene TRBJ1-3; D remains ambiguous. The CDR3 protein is CASSLDGPETHGDF. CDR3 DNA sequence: TGTGCCAGCAGCTTGGACGGCCCCGAAACCCACGGGGATTTT.